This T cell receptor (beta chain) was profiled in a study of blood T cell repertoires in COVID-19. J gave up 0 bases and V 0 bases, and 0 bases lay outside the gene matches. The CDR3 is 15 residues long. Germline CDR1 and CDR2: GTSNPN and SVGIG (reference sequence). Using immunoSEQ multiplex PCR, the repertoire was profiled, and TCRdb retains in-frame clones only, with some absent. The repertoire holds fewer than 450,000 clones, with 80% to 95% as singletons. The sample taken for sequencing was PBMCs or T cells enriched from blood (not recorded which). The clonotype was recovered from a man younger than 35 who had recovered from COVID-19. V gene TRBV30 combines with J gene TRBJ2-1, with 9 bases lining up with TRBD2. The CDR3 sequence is CAWSVLAGSYNEQFF. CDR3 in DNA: TGTGCCTGGAGTGTACTAGCGGGCTCCTACAATGAGCAGTTCTTC.